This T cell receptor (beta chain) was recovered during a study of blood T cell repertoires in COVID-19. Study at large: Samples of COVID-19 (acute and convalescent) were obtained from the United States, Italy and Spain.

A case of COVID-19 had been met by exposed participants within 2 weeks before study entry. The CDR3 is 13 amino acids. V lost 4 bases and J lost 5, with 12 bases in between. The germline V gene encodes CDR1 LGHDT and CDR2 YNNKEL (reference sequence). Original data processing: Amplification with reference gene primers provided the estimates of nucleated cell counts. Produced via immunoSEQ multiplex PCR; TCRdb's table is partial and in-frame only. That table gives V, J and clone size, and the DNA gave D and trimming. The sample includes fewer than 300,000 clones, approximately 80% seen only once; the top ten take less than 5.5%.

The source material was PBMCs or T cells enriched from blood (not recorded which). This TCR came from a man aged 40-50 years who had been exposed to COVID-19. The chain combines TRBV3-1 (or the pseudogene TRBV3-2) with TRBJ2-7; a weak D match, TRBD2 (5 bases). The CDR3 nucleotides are TGTGCCAGCAGCCGCCGGGGAGCGGACGAGCAGTACTTC. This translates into CASSRRGADEQYF.